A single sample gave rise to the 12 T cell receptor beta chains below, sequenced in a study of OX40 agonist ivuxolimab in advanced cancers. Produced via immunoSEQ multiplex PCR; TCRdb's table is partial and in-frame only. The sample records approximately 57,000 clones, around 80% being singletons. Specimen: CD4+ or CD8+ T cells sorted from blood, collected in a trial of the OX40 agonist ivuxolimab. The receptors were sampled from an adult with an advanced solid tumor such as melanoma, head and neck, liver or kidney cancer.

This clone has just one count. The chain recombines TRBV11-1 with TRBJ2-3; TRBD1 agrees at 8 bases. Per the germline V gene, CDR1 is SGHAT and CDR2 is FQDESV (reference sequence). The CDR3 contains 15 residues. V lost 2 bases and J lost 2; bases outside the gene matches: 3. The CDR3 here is CASSLRDRYTDTQYF. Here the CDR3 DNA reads TGTGCCAGCAGCTTACGGGACAGGTACACAGATACGCAGTATTTT.

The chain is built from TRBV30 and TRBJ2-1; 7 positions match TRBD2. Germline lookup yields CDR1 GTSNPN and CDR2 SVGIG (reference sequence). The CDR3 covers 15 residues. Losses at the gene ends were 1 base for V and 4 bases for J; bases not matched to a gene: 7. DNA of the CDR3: TGTGCCTGGAGTGGATCTAGCGGCGGGTACAATGAGCAGTTCTTC. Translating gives CAWSGSSGGYNEQFF.

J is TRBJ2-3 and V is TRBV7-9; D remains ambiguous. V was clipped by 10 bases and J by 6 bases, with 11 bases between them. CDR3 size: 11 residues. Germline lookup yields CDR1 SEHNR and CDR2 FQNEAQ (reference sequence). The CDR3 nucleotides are TGTGCCACACAAAACGGCGATACGCAGTATTTT. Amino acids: CATQNGDTQYF.

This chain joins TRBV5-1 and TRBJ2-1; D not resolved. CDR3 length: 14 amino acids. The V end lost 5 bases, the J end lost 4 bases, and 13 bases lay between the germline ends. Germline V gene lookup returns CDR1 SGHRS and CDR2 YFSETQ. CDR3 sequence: CASREAGPYNEQFF. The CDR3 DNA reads TGCGCCAGCAGAGAGGCTGGGCCTTACAATGAGCAGTTCTTC.

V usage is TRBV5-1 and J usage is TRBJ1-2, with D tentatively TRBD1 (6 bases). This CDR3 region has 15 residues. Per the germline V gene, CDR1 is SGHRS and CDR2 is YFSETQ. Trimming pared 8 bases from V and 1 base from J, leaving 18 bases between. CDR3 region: CASTSRGGGNYGYTF. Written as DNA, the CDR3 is TGCGCCAGTACGAGTCGAGGAGGGGGTAACTATGGCTACACCTTC.

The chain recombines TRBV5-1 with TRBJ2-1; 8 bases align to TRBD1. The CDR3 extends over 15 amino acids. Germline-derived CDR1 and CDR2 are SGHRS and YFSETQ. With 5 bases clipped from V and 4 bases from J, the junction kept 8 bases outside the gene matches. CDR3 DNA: TGCGCCAGCAGGGCCGGGACAGGACTATACAATGAGCAGTTCTTC. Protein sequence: CASRAGTGLYNEQFF.

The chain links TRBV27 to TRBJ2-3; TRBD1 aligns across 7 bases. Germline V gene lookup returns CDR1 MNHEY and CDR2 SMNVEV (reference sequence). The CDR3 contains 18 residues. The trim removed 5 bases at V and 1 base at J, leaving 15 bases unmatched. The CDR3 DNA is TGTGCCAGCAGTCCAAAACCCCCACTTAGGGGGCGCACAGATACGCAGTATTTT. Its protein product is CASSPKPPLRGRTDTQYF.

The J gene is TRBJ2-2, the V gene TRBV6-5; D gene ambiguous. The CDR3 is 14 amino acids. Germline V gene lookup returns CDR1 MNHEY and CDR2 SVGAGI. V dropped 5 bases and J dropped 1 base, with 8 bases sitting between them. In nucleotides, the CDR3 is TGTGCCAGCAGTGCGTCGAGGAACACCGGGGAGCTGTTTTTT. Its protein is CASSASRNTGELFF.

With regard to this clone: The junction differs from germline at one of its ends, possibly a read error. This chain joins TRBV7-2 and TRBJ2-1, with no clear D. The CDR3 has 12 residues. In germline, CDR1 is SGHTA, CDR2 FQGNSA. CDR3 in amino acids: CVSSPAYNEQFF. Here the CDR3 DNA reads TGTGTCAGCTCTCCAGCCTACAATGAGCAGTTCTTC.

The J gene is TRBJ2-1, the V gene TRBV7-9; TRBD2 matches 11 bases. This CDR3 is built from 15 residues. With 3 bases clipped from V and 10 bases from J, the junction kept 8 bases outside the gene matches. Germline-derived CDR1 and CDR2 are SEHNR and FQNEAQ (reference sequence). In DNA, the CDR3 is TGTGCCAGCAGCTTCGAGATAGCGGGAGGGGACGAGCAGTTCTTC. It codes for CASSFEIAGGDEQFF.

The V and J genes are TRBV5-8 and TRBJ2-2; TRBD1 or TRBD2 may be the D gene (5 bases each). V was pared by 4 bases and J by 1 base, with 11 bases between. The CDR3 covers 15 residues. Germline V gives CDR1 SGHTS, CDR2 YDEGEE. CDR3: CASSGGPLNTGELFF. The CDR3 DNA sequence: TGTGCCAGCAGCGGGGGACCGCTGAACACCGGGGAGCTGTTTTTT. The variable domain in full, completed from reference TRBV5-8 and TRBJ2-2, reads EAGVTQSPTHLIKTRGQQATLRCSPISGHTSVYWYQQALGLGLQFLLWYDEGEERNRGNFPPRFSGRQFPNYSSELNVNALELEDSALYLCASSGGPLNTGELFFGEGSRLTVL.

In DNA, the CDR3 is TGTGCCAGCTCAACAGGGGGGAATACTGAAGCTTTCTTT. Its protein is CASSTGGNTEAFF. J is TRBJ1-1 and V is TRBV18; 8 bases match TRBD1. Germline V gene sequence: CDR1 KGHSH, CDR2 LQKENI. The CDR3 runs 13 residues. V lost 5 bases and J lost 5; bases outside the gene matches: 4.